The clone carrying this T cell receptor (beta chain) was observed a handful of times. Its antigen is not known. No DNA is shown, since the ends of the CDR3 on it are uncertain; the CDR3 is the one TCRdb lists. Profiling of TCR beta VDJ combinations and CDR3 sequences used genomic DNA as template. Each CDR3 protein gets one entry after TCRdb re-called the reads with MiXCR. The table lists hundreds of thousands of distinct CDR3 sequences, approximately 58% of them singletons. The sample comes from a study of CD8+CD57+ T cells in acquired aplastic anemia. Overall study: Sorting CD4+ and CD8+ cells gave DNA averaging 3.2 ug. Regarding the study as a whole: Patients and controls turned out to have twenty-nine CD8+ CDR3 sequences in common.

Patients picked for sequencing had shown CD8+CD57+ cell expansion detected by flow cytometry. The patients, all of them, had severe acquired aplastic anemia. The CDR3 is 16 residues long, counting both termini. The sequence was collected from a human donor with aplastic anemia. The V and J genes are TRBV7-5 and TRBJ2-3. TRBV7-5 is flagged as a pseudogene. Input material: sorted CD4+, CD8+, or CD8+CD57+ T cells (not recorded which) from PBMCs. CDR3 region: CISVSEAYEEADTQYF.